What follows are 30 T cell receptor beta chains derived from one specimen sequenced in a study of T cells in Graves' hyperthyroidism and ophthalmopathy. TCR beta CDR3 regions were amplified from RNA transcripts. During a first-round RT-PCR of the TCR CDR3, the HTBI primer set was used. TCRdb redid the calling of the multiplex PCR reads with MiXCR, one entry per CDR3 protein. The data contain over 700,000 distinct CDR3 sequences, around 40% of them singletons. Material: blood. All receptors come from a woman aged 35 to 49 with Graves' hyperthyroidism.

About this clonotype itself: This clone may be a read error of a much larger clone one base away. V gene TRBV24-1 combines with J gene TRBJ1-2; 8 nucleotides line up with TRBD1. The germline V gene has CDR1 KGHDR and CDR2 SFDVKD. This CDR3 is built from 16 residues. This CDR3 is CATSDPTGQGFYGHTF. CDR3 DNA sequence: TGTGCCACCAGTGATCCCACCGGACAGGGTTTCTATGGCCACACCTTC.

At least ten counts were recorded for this clonotype. The chain joins TRBV29-1 to TRBJ1-6; 8 positions agree with TRBD1. The CDR3 is made up of 13 amino acids. The germline V gene encodes CDR1 SQVTM and CDR2 ANQGSEA. The ends lost 7 bases at V and 10 bases at J; junction bases unmatched: 9. In DNA form, the CDR3 reads TGCAGCGCTAAGGACAGGGAGTACTCACCCCTCCACTTT. It specifies CSAKDREYSPLHF.

CDR3: CASRSGVAEQYF. The CDR3 coding sequence is TGTGCCAGTAGGTCAGGGGTCGCCGAGCAGTACTTC. The gene calls are TRBV19 and TRBJ2-7; a weak D match, TRBD1 (6 bases). This CDR3 region has 12 residues. Trimming cost V 6 bases and J 6 bases, with 12 bases left between them. CDR1 and CDR2 from the germline V gene are LNHDA and SQIVND (reference sequence).

At least ten counts were recorded for this clonotype. The chain is built from TRBV2 and TRBJ1-3; D is unclear. Germline V gene sequence: CDR1 SNHLY, CDR2 FYNNEI. Trimming shortened V by 7 bases and J by 0 bases, and 16 bases separated the two germline ends. This CDR3 has 16 amino acids. In DNA form, the CDR3 reads TGTGCCAGCATCAAGGCGGAAGTGTTCTCTGGAAACACCATATATTTT. It yields the protein CASIKAEVFSGNTIYF.

This clonotype occurred many times. The chain is built from TRBV4-1 and TRBJ1-5; D not certain. Trimming took off 1 base at V and 8 bases at J, with 12 bases between the two ends. The V gene's germline CDR1 is MGHRA and CDR2 YSYEKL. The CDR3 has 14 residues. The DNA of the CDR3 is TGCGCCAGCAGCCAAGTGGCACTTCATAAGCCCCAGCATTTT. Its protein is CASSQVALHKPQHF.

The genes are TRBV11-3 and TRBJ1-1; unclear D gene. Trimming left V 0 bases short and J 0 bases short, with 11 bases between. The V gene's germline CDR1 is SGHNT and CDR2 YENEEA. CDR3 length equals 16 residues. DNA of the CDR3: TGTGCCAGCAGCTTAGATAAAGGTCAGGTGAACACTGAAGCTTTCTTT. Translating it yields CASSLDKGQVNTEAFF.

This clonotype was observed many times. The rearrangement uses TRBV7-8 and TRBJ2-2; 12 nucleotides line up with TRBD1. V shed 5 bases, J shed 7 bases, and the junction held 2 bases outside the gene matches. From germline, CDR1 is SGHVS and CDR2 FQNEAQ. CDR3 size: 14 residues. CDR3 loop: CASSGTGGVGELFF. The DNA for the CDR3 is TGTGCCAGCAGCGGGACAGGGGGCGTCGGGGAGCTGTTTTTT.

This clonotype has just a few counts. DNA for the CDR3: TGCAGTGCTAGTGCTGGGAACAATCAGCCCCAGCATTTT. As protein: CSASAGNNQPQHF. The chain has TRBV20-1 and TRBJ1-5; the D is unclear. CDR3 size: 13 residues. Looked up from germline, CDR1 is DFQATT and CDR2 is SNEGSKA (reference sequence). The V and J ends lost 3 bases and 3 bases respectively, with 9 bases between them.

This chain joins TRBV6-5 and TRBJ1-1; D remains ambiguous. CDR1 and CDR2 (germline): MNHEY, SVGAGI. The CDR3 extends over 15 amino acids. Trimming pared 6 bases from V and 1 base from J, leaving 15 bases between. The DNA of the CDR3 is TGTGCCAGCAGCCCGGAGGCGGGCCGGAACACTGAAGCTTTCTTT. Its translation is CASSPEAGRNTEAFF.

This clonotype was observed many times. The chain combines TRBV7-8 with TRBJ1-4, with TRBD1 matching 9 bases. The CDR3 is 15 amino acids. The V and J ends lost 4 bases and 7 bases, in that order; junction bases with no gene match: 7. Per germline, CDR1 SGHVS and CDR2 FQNEAQ. CDR3 protein: CASSSGQGRTEKLFF. The CDR3 nucleotides are TGTGCCAGCAGCTCGGGACAGGGTCGTACTGAAAAACTGTTTTTT.

This clonotype was counted many times. J is TRBJ1-2 and V is TRBV6-2 or TRBV6-3; D unclear. Germline loops: CDR1 MNHEY, CDR2 SVGEGT. V was pared by 8 bases and J by 1 base, with 5 bases between. This CDR3 spans 11 amino acids. CDR3 protein: CASGRNYGYTF. CDR3 in DNA: TGTGCCAGCGGGCGTAACTATGGCTACACCTTC.

The V call is TRBV7-9, the J call TRBJ2-5; D is unclear. With 11 bases removed from V and 5 bases from J, the gap between germline ends came to 18 bases. Germline CDR1 is SEHNR and CDR2 is FQNEAQ (reference sequence). The CDR3 covers 13 residues. The CDR3 protein is CAWSFPPRETQYF. DNA of the CDR3: TGTGCCTGGAGTTTCCCCCCGCGGGAGACCCAGTACTTC.

The chain is built from TRBV10-3 and TRBJ1-2; the match to TRBD1 covers 7 bases. The CDR3 is made up of 14 amino acids. V trimming: 10 bases; J trimming: 3 bases; junction bases outside the gene matches: 11. Germline V gene data show CDR1 as ENHRY and CDR2 as SYGVKD. This chain's CDR3 is CASSFGQADYGYTF. For the CDR3, the DNA is TGTGCCAGTAGCTTCGGACAGGCTGACTATGGCTACACCTTC.

In this sample, this clonotype turned up many times. The V call is TRBV11-2, the J call TRBJ2-5, with D maybe TRBD1 (7 bases). Trimming removed 7 bases at V and 0 bases at J, with 18 bases between. The CDR3 is 16 residues long. Per the germline V gene, CDR1 is SGHAT and CDR2 is FQNNGV. In nucleotides, the CDR3 is TGTGCCAGCACCATAGGGGGCGGAGGGAACCAAGAGACCCAGTACTTC. Translated: CASTIGGGGNQETQYF.

The chain recombines TRBV4-1 with TRBJ2-5; tentative D call: TRBD2 (5 bases). The CDR3 extends over 16 amino acids. The V gene lost 1 base and the J gene lost 2 bases, with 14 bases spanning the gap. CDR1 and CDR2 from the germline V gene are MGHRA and YSYEKL. The CDR3 sequence: CASSQGLGSEQETQYF. CDR3 sequence (DNA): TGCGCCAGCAGCCAAGGTTTGGGTAGCGAGCAAGAGACCCAGTACTTC.

This clonotype was counted a single time. This chain uses TRBV29-1 with TRBJ1-2; 8 bases match TRBD1. The J segment lost 6 bases and the V segment lost 6 bases, leaving 9 bases of the junction unmatched. The germline V gene has CDR1 SQVTM and CDR2 ANQGSEA. The CDR3 length is 13 residues. The CDR3 spells CSVLGQGLNGYTF. The CDR3 coding sequence is TGCAGCGTCCTTGGACAGGGCTTGAATGGCTACACCTTC.

This clonotype was recorded at least ten times. The genes are TRBV7-9 and TRBJ2-5; D is unclear. The CDR3 has 14 amino acids. The V end was cut by 3 bases, the J end by 5 bases, with 13 bases between. Germline CDR1 SEHNR, CDR2 FQNEAQ (reference sequence). Here the CDR3 reads CASSFFDISETQYF. The CDR3 DNA reads TGTGCCAGCAGCTTCTTCGATATCAGCGAGACCCAGTACTTC.

This clonotype came up a few times. One end of the junction does not line up with germline, which may come from a read error. J is TRBJ2-2 and V is TRBV2; D is ambiguous. Per germline, CDR1 SNHLY and CDR2 FYNNEI. The CDR3 runs to 13 residues. CDR3 protein: CASSEVPAGELFF. The CDR3 coding sequence is TGTGCCAGCAGCGAAGTCCCGGCCGGGGAGCTGTTTTTT.

The table lists this clonotype with a few counts. The chain employs TRBV24-1 and TRBJ2-7; 12 bases map to TRBD2. The J call may be incorrect, as the DNA end agrees better with TRBJ2-1. CDR1 KGHDR and CDR2 SFDVKD come from the germline V gene. The CDR3 is 17 residues long. CDR3 loop: CATSDLRASGGAYEQFF. As DNA, the CDR3 is TGTGCCACCAGTGATTTGCGCGCTAGCGGGGGGGCCTATGAGCAGTTCTTC.

The chain recombines TRBV6-5 with TRBJ2-5; D not certain. The V end lost 10 bases, the J end lost 5 bases, and 17 bases lay between the germline ends. Looked up from germline, CDR1 is MNHEY and CDR2 is SVGAGI. This CDR3 is 13 amino acids long. CDR3 protein: CANSKEYGETQYF. CDR3 DNA sequence: TGTGCCAACTCCAAGGAATACGGGGAGACCCAGTACTTC.

This clonotype was detected a few times. The V gene is TRBV11-3, the J gene TRBJ1-1, with TRBD1 as a possible D gene (5 bases). Looked up from germline, CDR1 is SGHNT and CDR2 is YENEEA. The CDR3 loop spans 13 amino acids. Between the trimmed V and J ends, which lost 5 bases and 6 bases, there was a span of 13 bases. CDR3 amino acids: CASSERRGPEAFF. CDR3 sequence (DNA): TGTGCCAGCAGCGAACGGAGGGGTCCTGAAGCTTTCTTT.

This clonotype occurred a few times. V gene TRBV5-4 combines with J gene TRBJ1-2, with D possibly matching TRBD1 (5 bases). The V end lost 1 base, the J end lost 13 bases, and 14 bases lay between the germline ends. The CDR3 totals 12 residues. Germline V gene lookup returns CDR1 SGHNT and CDR2 YYREEE (reference sequence). CDR3 DNA sequence: TGTGCCAGCAGCTTGTTGTCCGGGGCTTGCACCTTC. It is translated as CASSLLSGACTF.

Ten or more counts support this clonotype. The CDR3 DNA reads TGTGCCAGCAGCCGTGAGTCGAGTACTGGGCAGTACTTC. It yields the protein CASSRESSTGQYF. This rearrangement joins TRBV11-2 to TRBJ2-7; the D is unclear. There are 13 residues in the CDR3. The germline gives CDR1 SGHAT, CDR2 FQNNGV. V shed 5 bases and J shed 9 bases, with 17 bases lying between them.

The chain recombines TRBV4-3 with TRBJ1-5; unclear D gene. Germline V gives CDR1 LGHNA, CDR2 YSLEER. The V gene lost 0 bases and the J gene lost 6 bases, with 6 bases spanning the gap. The CDR3 has 13 amino acids. The DNA for the CDR3 is TGCGCCAGCAGCCAAGATCTTTTTCAGCCCCAGCATTTT. This sequence encodes CASSQDLFQPQHF.

The gene calls are TRBV20-1 and TRBJ1-4; 7 nucleotides line up with TRBD1. The V and J ends lost 5 bases and 5 bases, in that order; junction bases with no gene match: 17. The germline V gene encodes CDR1 DFQATT and CDR2 SNEGSKA (reference sequence). The CDR3 totals 17 residues. The CDR3 sequence is CSAYLTGQGGLNEKLFF. In nucleotides, the CDR3 is TGCAGTGCTTACCTAACCGGGCAGGGGGGGTTGAATGAAAAACTGTTTTTT.

The genes are TRBV3-1 and TRBJ1-2; D is uncertain. The germline gives CDR1 LGHDT, CDR2 YNNKEL (reference sequence). The V end lost 1 base, the J end lost 5 bases, and 5 bases lay between the germline ends. CDR3 length: 12 amino acids. The CDR3 nucleotides are TGTGCCAGCAGCCAAGGCCGGTATGGCTACACCTTC. Its protein is CASSQGRYGYTF.

The sample holds a few counts of this clonotype. The chain recombines TRBV7-6 with TRBJ2-7; tentatively, D is TRBD1 (6 bases). V lost 5 bases and J 7 bases, leaving 21 bases between the germline ends. Germline values: CDR1 SGHVS, CDR2 FNYEAQ. The CDR3 has 15 amino acids. The CDR3 is CASSHPDRLDLEQYF. For the CDR3, the DNA is TGTGCCAGCAGCCACCCAGACAGGCTGGATCTAGAGCAGTACTTC.

This chain joins TRBV7-2 and TRBJ2-1, with D unclear. The CDR3 sequence is 11 residues long. Per the germline V gene, CDR1 is SGHTA and CDR2 is FQGNSA. The germline V and J ends were trimmed by 6 bases and 10 bases, with 10 bases remaining between them. CDR3: CASRITQEQFF. CDR3 nucleotides: TGTGCCAGCAGAATTACACAGGAGCAGTTCTTC.

The CDR3: CASSIDFGNGGNTEAFF. DNA of the CDR3: TGTGCCAGTAGTATAGATTTCGGCAATGGGGGGAACACTGAAGCTTTCTTT. This chain joins TRBV19 and TRBJ1-1; perhaps TRBD1 as D (5 bases). The CDR3 has 17 residues. V was pared by 0 bases and J by 1 base, with 15 bases between. Germline CDR1 is LNHDA and CDR2 is SQIVND (reference sequence). Full variable domain (rest looked up from reference TRBV19 and TRBJ1-1): DGGITQSPKYLFRKEGQNVTLSCEQNLNHDAMYWYRQDPGQGLRLIYYSQIVNDFQKGDIAEGYSVSREKKESFPLTVTSAQKNPTAFYLCASSIDFGNGGNTEAFFGQGTRLTVV.

Written as DNA, the CDR3 is TGCAGTGCTAAGAGGGGGACAAATAATGAAAAACTGTTTTTT. It encodes CSAKRGTNNEKLFF. The rearrangement uses TRBV20-1 and TRBJ1-4, with D possibly TRBD1 on 6 matching bases. The germline CDR1 and CDR2 sequences are DFQATT and SNEGSKA (reference sequence). V lost 4 bases and J 4 bases, leaving 13 bases between the germline ends. The length of the CDR3 is 14 residues.